One and the same sample provided the 14 T cell receptor beta chains below, sequenced in a study of blood T cell repertoires in COVID-19 (dated by TCRdb to 2019 to 2021). Library preparation used the immunoSEQ multiplex PCR assay. TCRdb re-hosts the immuneACCESS table, in-frame sequences only. Its copies lack some clones; in the studies checked, an unresolved V gene accounts for under half of them, and the cause for the rest is not known. This sample has approximately 70,000 clones in its table, and around four fifths of those were observed once. 14% to 15% of the sample is held by the ten biggest clonotypes. Material for sequencing was peripheral blood. The receptor source for this set is a man aged 60-69 years with COVID-19, enrolled during active disease.

The V gene is TRBV7-9, the J gene TRBJ1-1; 7 bases map to TRBD1. V was pared by 3 bases and J by 5 bases, with 9 bases of the junction left unmatched. CDR1 is SEHNR and CDR2 is FQNEAQ in the germline V gene (reference sequence). This CDR3 has 15 amino acids. CDR3 amino acids: CASSFVTGSITEAFF. The CDR3, as DNA: TGTGCCAGCAGCTTCGTGACAGGGAGTATAACTGAAGCTTTCTTT.

This chain links TRBV19 with TRBJ2-6; TRBD2 might be the D (5 bases). This CDR3 is 15 amino acids long. Germline V lookup: CDR1 LNHDA, CDR2 SQIVND (reference sequence). Between the trimmed V and J ends, which lost 8 bases and 0 bases, there was a span of 11 bases. The CDR3 loop is CASHPGSSGANVLTF. The CDR3, as DNA: TGTGCCAGTCACCCGGGGAGCTCTGGGGCCAACGTCCTGACTTTC.

This chain joins TRBV5-1 and TRBJ2-7; 11 positions agree with TRBD1. This CDR3 comprises 15 residues. The germline CDR1 and CDR2 sequences are SGHRS and YFSETQ. Trimming took 4 bases from V and 3 from J; bases not matched to a gene: 6. CDR3 loop: CASSGGTGGLYEQYF. In nucleotides, the CDR3 is TGCGCCAGCAGCGGGGGGACAGGGGGACTCTACGAGCAGTACTTC.

This sequence joins TRBV3-1 (or the pseudogene TRBV3-2) and TRBJ1-1; 7 bases agree with TRBD1. This CDR3 region has 17 residues. The V segment lost 0 bases and the J segment 1 base; nucleotides outside the gene matches: 8. Germline CDR1 and CDR2: LGHDT and YNNKEL (reference sequence). The CDR3 region has the DNA TGTGCCAGCAGCCAAGAGGGACAGAGCATGTGGAACACTGAAGCTTTCTTT. As protein: CASSQEGQSMWNTEAFF.

This CDR3 is CASSVASGGATDTQYF. CDR3 nucleotides: TGTGCCAGCAGTGTAGCTAGCGGGGGGGCCACAGATACGCAGTATTTT. The chain uses TRBV6-4 and TRBJ2-3; 12 positions match TRBD2. V gave up 4 bases and J gave up 2 bases; unmatched junction bases: 4. CDR3 length: 16 amino acids. Germline-derived CDR1 and CDR2 are MRHNA and SNTAGT.

This chain connects TRBV15 to TRBJ2-3; TRBD2 matches 12 bases. V gave up 9 bases and J gave up 0 bases; unmatched junction bases: 4. This CDR3 is built from 15 residues. Germline values: CDR1 LNHNV, CDR2 YYDKDF (reference sequence). CDR3 region: CATLAGGSSTDTQYF. CDR3 DNA: TGTGCCACTCTAGCGGGGGGGAGTAGCACAGATACGCAGTATTTT.

V is TRBV27 and J is TRBJ2-6; unclear D gene. V lost 6 bases to trimming and J lost 0 bases, with 27 bases between them. This CDR3 has 21 residues. Germline V gene lookup returns CDR1 MNHEY and CDR2 SMNVEV (reference sequence). In nucleotides, the CDR3 is TGTGCCAGCAGCACTCATGAAAACCTGAGCCGCTCCCTCTCTGGGGCCAACGTCCTGACTTTC. This sequence encodes CASSTHENLSRSLSGANVLTF.

This clone was observed a single time. The chain links TRBV10-1 to TRBJ2-3, with TRBD2 matching over 10 bases. Germline V gene sequence: CDR1 WNHNN, CDR2 SYGVQD (reference sequence). The CDR3 runs 15 residues. V gave up 6 bases and J gave up 5 bases; unmatched junction bases: 8. CDR3 nucleotides: TGCGCCAGCAGCCTCTGGACTAGCGGACGAGATACGCAGTATTTT. It is translated as CASSLWTSGRDTQYF.

The V gene is TRBV30, the J gene TRBJ2-2; TRBD2 is a possible D gene (5 bases). Trimming pared 0 bases from V and 4 bases from J, leaving 15 bases between. The CDR3 is made up of 16 amino acids. Germline CDR1 reads GTSNPN; CDR2 reads SVGIG (reference sequence). This chain's CDR3 is CAWSVLSGSITGELFF. The DNA for the CDR3 is TGTGCCTGGAGTGTACTGAGCGGATCGATCACCGGGGAGCTGTTTTTT.

V gene TRBV6-5 combines with J gene TRBJ2-5; the match to TRBD2 covers 8 bases. The V gene end was trimmed by 2 bases and the J gene end by 6 bases; junction bases not matched to a gene: 5. Germline assignment: CDR1 MNHEY and CDR2 SVGAGI. This CDR3 region has 14 residues. This CDR3 reads CASSYNGRGKTQYF. The DNA of the CDR3 is TGTGCCAGCAGTTACAACGGGAGGGGTAAGACCCAGTACTTC.

The chain couples TRBV7-8 to TRBJ1-2; D might be TRBD1 (5 bases). CDR3 length: 12 amino acids. In germline, CDR1 is SGHVS, CDR2 FQNEAQ. Trimming left V 5 bases short and J 10 bases short, with 14 bases between. The CDR3 DNA reads TGTGCCAGCAGCCCGGACATGGCATCCTACACCTTC. As protein: CASSPDMASYTF.

This chain links TRBV28 with TRBJ2-7; tentatively, D is TRBD2 (6 bases). Trimming stripped 5 bases from V and 3 bases from J, with 23 bases between. CDR1 MDHEN and CDR2 SYDVKM come from the germline V gene. There are 17 residues in the CDR3. CDR3 coding DNA: TGTGCCAGCAGTCTATTCGCCCCCGGGACTGGAAACTACGAGCAGTACTTC. Translated: CASSLFAPGTGNYEQYF. Supplemented by reference TRBV28 and TRBJ2-7, the full variable domain reads DVKVTQSSRYLVKRTGEKVFLECVQDMDHENMFWYRQDPGLGLRLIYFSYDVKMKEKGDIPEGYSVSREKKERFSLILESASTNQTSMYLCASSLFAPGTGNYEQYFGPGTRLTVT.

This clone was observed a single time. V and J are TRBV30 and TRBJ2-1; weak D call: TRBD1 (6 bases). The CDR3 contains 14 residues. The ends were cut back, 4 bases at V and 5 bases at J, with 15 bases in the middle. The germline V gene encodes CDR1 GTSNPN and CDR2 SVGIG (reference sequence). CDR3 bases: TGTGCCTGGACACAGGGAACGTTGCACAATGAGCAGTTCTTC. Translation gives CAWTQGTLHNEQFF. Full variable domain (rest looked up from reference TRBV30 and TRBJ2-1): SQTIHQWPATLVQPVGSPLSLECTVEGTSNPNLYWYRQAAGRGLQLLFYSVGIGQISSEVPQNLSASRPQDRQFILSSKKLLLSDSGFYLCAWTQGTLHNEQFFGPGTRLTVL.

This rearrangement joins TRBV9 to TRBJ2-2; D ambiguous. Germline V gene lookup returns CDR1 SGDLS and CDR2 YYNGEE. The CDR3 is 14 amino acids. V was trimmed by 0 bases and J by 11 bases, leaving 14 bases between them. The CDR3 nucleotides are TGTGCCAGCAGCGTAGTTGGTTCGAGTTCAGAGCTGTTTTTT. Protein sequence: CASSVVGSSSELFF.